This T cell receptor beta chain is drawn from a study of blood T cell repertoires in COVID-19 (dated by TCRdb to the early 2020s). In the study overall: The collaborator samples originated in the United States, Italy and Spain and spanned the acute and convalescent phases of COVID-19. The prospective study material was composed of cDNA or gDNA derived from T cells, B-cell-depleted T cells, or PBMCs. Subjects who had been exposed to COVID-19, were actively infected with it, or had recovered from it provided the deeply sampled blood TCRbeta repertoires that made up the dataset. A freely available public database, intended as a resource for researchers studying the immune response to SARS-CoV-2, is where the repertoires were released. Samples came from the ongoing ImmuneRACE study (first 160 participants) plus 1,254 subjects from 6 global collaborators. Sample metadata almost always included a de-identified subject ID, COVID-19 status, age in years and sex. HLA class I and class II types, where available, came from metadata supplied by the sample provider rather than from assay-based typing. Points the paper makes about the study in general: How much clinical and demographic metadata was included differed by source and by participant, and the metadata was provided uncurated.

TCRbeta CDR3 regions were amplified from genomic DNA by means of the immunoSEQ Assay, a bias-controlled multiplex PCR. Processing in the source paper ran as follows. Within the assay, amplification of reference gene primers was used to estimate how many nucleated cells each sample contained. To quantify the absolute abundance of each unique TCRbeta CDR3 rearrangement, sequence reads were collapsed and filtered. For each sample, productive Simpson clonality was calculated by taking the square root of Simpson's diversity index across productive rearrangements. TCRdb re-hosts the immuneACCESS table, in-frame sequences only. Its copies lack some clones; in the studies checked, an unresolved V gene accounts for under half of them, and the cause for the rest is not known. Clone size and V and J calls were adopted from that table, with D and trimming inferred from the DNA. The sample contains about 70,000 clones, 86% of them found a single time. Roughly an eighth of the sample goes to the ten largest clones.

This clone was picked up one time. Its cognate antigen has yet to be identified. Nothing much larger sits one base from this clone, and base qualities are not available. Collaborating institutions collected whole blood in K2EDTA tubes following their own protocols. For TCRbeta analysis, collaborators shipped samples in one of three forms: frozen whole blood, isolated PBMCs, or DNA extracted from either of those sample types. Trimming accounts for 7 bases at V and 6 bases at J, while the number of junction bases matched to no gene is 6. CDR1 and CDR2, per the germline V gene, are SNHLY and FYNNEI. Taken from cysteine to phenylalanine, the CDR3 has 15 residues. The only DNA kept is the CDR3, 45 bases in frame from the first base.

Sequencing was performed on peripheral blood. The TCR sequence derives from a human donor in a cohort sampled during active COVID-19. The chain is encoded by TRBV2 joined to TRBJ2-2, and 12 bases in between align with TRBD1. The CDR3 protein is CASKGQGARAGELFF. In nucleotides, the sequence is TGTGCCAGCAAGGGACAGGGGGCTAGGGCCGGGGAGCTGTTTTTT.